This T cell receptor beta chain was found in a study of blood T cells in healthy people across ages. This clonotype was observed a few times. The draw of peripheral blood yielded roughly 9.1 milliliters from each donor. CDR3 length: 16 residues. Germline CDR1 reads LGHDT; CDR2 reads YNNKEL (reference sequence). V lost 4 bases and J lost 3, with 17 bases in between. A second roughly 6 to 11 cycle PCR used barcoded and J-beta primers. Each CDR3 protein is one row after TCRdb ran MiXCR on the 5' RACE reads. The top ten hold about 20% of the sample, which has about 970,000 distinct CDR3 sequences, roughly 51% seen once.

V is TRBV3-1 and J is TRBJ2-3, with a weak D call TRBD2 (5 bases). The receptor was derived from a woman aged 60 to 75 in good health. The material sequenced was blood. Here the CDR3 DNA reads TGTGCCAGCAGCCCCCGGGGTAGACCGGGGACAGATACGCAGTATTTT. Its protein product is CASSPRGRPGTDTQYF.